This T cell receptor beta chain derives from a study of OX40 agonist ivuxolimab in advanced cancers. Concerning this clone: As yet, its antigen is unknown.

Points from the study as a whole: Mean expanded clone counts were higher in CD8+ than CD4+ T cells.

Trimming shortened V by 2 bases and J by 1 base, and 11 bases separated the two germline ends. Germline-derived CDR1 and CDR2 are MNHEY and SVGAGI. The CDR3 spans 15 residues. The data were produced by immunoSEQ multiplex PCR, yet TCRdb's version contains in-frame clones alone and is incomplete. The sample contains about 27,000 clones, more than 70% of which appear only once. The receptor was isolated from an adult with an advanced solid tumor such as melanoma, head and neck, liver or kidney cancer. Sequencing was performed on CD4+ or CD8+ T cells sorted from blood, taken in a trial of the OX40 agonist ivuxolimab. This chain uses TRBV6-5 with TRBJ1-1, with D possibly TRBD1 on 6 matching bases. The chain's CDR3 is CASSYGETGNTEAFF. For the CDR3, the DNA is TGTGCCAGCAGTTACGGAGAGACAGGGAACACTGAAGCTTTCTTT.